This T cell receptor beta chain was recorded in a study of control samples from healthy donors and cancer patients. This clone appeared a few times. Trimming took off 6 bases at V and 0 bases at J, with 6 bases between the two ends. The germline CDR1 and CDR2 sequences are MDHEN and SYDVKM. The CDR3 runs 14 residues. The data were produced by immunoSEQ multiplex PCR, yet TCRdb's version contains in-frame clones alone and is incomplete. Here the sample spans roughly 120,000 clones, 90% being singletons. Sequences were obtained from blood. V and J are TRBV28 and TRBJ1-6; D is ambiguous. The clonotype was recovered from a human donor in good health. The donor label of this sample is uncertain. CDR3 sequence: CASRLSSYNSPLHF. The CDR3 region has the DNA TGTGCCAGCAGGCTGAGCTCCTATAATTCACCCCTCCACTTT.